The clone carrying this T cell receptor beta chain has only a few counts. Germline V lookup: CDR1 LNHNV, CDR2 YYDKDF (reference sequence). The CDR3 is 14 residues long. Trimming took 6 bases from V and 2 from J, leaving 11 bases between them. These data are taken from a study of T cells after yellow fever vaccination. TCRdb analysed the 5' RACE reads with MiXCR anew, one entry per CDR3 protein. The sample contains hundreds of thousands of distinct CDR3 sequences, 13% of which appear only once. This clonotype originated in a man aged 30 to 45 who received the YFV17D yellow fever vaccine. The material was PBMCs, obtained on the day of the yellow fever booster vaccination. The chain combines TRBV15 with TRBJ1-5; TRBD1 might be the D (6 bases). The CDR3 DNA is TGTGCCACCAGAAGGGCAGGGGGCAATCAGCCCCAGCATTTT. Protein: CATRRAGGNQPQHF.